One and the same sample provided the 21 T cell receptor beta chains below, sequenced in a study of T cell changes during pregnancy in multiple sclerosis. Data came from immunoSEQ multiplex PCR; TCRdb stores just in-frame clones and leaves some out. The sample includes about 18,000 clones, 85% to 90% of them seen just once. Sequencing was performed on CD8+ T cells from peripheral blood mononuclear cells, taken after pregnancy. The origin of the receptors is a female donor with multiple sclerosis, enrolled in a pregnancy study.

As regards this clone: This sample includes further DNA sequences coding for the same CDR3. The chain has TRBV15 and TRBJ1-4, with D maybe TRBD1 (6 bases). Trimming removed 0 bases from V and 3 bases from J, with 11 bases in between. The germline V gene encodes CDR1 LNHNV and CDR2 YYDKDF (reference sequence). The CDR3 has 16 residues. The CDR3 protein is CATSRDGAGANEKLFF. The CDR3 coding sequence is TGTGCCACCAGCAGAGATGGGGCAGGGGCTAATGAAAAACTGTTTTTT.

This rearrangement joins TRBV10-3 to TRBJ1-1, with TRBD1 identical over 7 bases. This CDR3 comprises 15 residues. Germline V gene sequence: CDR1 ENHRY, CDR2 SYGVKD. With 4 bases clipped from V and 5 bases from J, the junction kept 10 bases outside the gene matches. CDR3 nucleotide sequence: TGTGCCATCAGTGGCGGCAGGGGGTTTCTGACTGAAGCTTTCTTT. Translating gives CAISGGRGFLTEAFF.

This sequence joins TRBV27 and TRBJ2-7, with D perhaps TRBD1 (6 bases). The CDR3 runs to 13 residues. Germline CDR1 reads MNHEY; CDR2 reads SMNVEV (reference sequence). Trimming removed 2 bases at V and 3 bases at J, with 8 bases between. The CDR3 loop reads CASSLGTNYEQYF. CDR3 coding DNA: TGTGCCAGCAGTTTAGGGACAAACTACGAGCAGTACTTC.

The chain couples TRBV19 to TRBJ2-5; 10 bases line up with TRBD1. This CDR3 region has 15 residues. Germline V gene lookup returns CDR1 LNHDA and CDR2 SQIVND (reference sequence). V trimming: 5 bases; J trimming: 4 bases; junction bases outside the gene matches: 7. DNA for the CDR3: TGTGCCAGTAGTGTTCGGACAGGGGGGCGAGAGACCCAGTACTTC. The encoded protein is CASSVRTGGRETQYF.

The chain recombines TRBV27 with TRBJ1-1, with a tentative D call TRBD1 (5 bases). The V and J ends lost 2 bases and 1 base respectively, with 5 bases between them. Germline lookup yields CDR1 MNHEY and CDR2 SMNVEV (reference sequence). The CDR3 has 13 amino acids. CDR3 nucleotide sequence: TGTGCCAGCAGTTTAGACAGGAACACTGAAGCTTTCTTT. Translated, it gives CASSLDRNTEAFF.

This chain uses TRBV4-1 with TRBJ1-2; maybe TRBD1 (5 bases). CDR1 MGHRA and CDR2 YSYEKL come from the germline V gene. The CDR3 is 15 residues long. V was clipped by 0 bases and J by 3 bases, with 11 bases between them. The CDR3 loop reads CASSQEPGEYYGYTF. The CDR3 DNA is TGCGCCAGCAGCCAAGAGCCGGGGGAGTACTATGGCTACACCTTC.

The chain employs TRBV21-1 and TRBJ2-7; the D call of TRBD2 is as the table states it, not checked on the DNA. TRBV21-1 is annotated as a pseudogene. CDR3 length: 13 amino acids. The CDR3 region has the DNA TGTGCCAGCAGCTCCACGAAGACGGGCGAGCAGTACTTC. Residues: CASSSTKTGEQYF.

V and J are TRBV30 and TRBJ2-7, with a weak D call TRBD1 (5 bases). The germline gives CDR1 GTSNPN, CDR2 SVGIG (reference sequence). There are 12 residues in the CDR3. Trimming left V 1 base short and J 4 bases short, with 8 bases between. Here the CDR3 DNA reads TGTGCCTGGAGTGGGACACCTTACGAGCAGTACTTC. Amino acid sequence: CAWSGTPYEQYF.

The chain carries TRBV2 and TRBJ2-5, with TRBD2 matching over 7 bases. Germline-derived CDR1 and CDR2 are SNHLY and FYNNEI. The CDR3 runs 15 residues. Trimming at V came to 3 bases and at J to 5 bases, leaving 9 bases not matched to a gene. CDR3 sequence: CASSDRSGGTETQYF. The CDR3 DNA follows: TGTGCCAGCAGTGATAGGTCGGGAGGTACGGAGACCCAGTACTTC.

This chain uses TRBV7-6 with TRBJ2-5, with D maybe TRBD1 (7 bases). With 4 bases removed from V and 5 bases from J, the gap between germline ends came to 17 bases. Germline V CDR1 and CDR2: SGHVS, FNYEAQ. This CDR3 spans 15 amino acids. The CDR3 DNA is TGTGCCAGCAGCTCCCTAGCGCCCAGGGGGGAGACCCAGTACTTC. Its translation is CASSSLAPRGETQYF.

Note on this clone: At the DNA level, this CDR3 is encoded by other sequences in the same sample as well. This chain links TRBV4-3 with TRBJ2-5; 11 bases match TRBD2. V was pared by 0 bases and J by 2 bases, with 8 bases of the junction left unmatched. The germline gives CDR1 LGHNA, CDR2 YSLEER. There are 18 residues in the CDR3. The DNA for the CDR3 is TGCGCCAGCAGCCAAGAGGGAGATAGCGGGGGGGGGCAAGAGACCCAGTACTTC. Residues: CASSQEGDSGGGQETQYF.

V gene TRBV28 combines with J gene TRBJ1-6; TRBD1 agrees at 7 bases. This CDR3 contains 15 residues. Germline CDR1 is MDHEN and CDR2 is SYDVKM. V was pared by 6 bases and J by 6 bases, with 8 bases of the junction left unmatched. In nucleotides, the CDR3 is TGTGCCAGCAGCATCCTACAGGGGCCTAATTCACCCCTCCACTTT. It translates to CASSILQGPNSPLHF.

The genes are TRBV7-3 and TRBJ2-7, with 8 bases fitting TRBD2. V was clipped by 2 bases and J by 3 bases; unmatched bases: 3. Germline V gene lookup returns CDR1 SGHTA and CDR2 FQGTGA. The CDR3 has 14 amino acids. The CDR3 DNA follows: TGTGCCAGCAGCTTAGCGGGACTAGGCTACGAGCAGTACTTC. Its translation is CASSLAGLGYEQYF.

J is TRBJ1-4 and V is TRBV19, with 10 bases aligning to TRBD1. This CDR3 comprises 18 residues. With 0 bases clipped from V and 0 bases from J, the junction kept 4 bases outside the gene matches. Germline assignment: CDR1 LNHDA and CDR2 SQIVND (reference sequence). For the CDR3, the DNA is TGTGCCAGTAGTATAGATCTCGGGACAGGGGCAACTAATGAAAAACTGTTTTTT. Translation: CASSIDLGTGATNEKLFF.

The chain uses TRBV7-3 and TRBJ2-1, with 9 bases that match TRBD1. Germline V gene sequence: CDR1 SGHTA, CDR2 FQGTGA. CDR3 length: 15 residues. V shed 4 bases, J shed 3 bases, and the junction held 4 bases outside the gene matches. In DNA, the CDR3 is TGTGCCAGCAGCTCCGGGACAGGGATCTACAATGAGCAGTTCTTC. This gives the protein CASSSGTGIYNEQFF.

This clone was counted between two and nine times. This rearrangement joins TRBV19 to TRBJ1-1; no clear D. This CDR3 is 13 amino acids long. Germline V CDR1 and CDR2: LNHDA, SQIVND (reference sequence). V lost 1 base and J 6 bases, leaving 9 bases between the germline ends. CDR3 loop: CASSIVEGAEAFF. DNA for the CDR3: TGTGCCAGTAGTATAGTAGAGGGTGCTGAAGCTTTCTTT.

The CDR3 region is CASALREFFGTEDDEQFF. The CDR3 DNA reads as TGTGCCAGCGCTTTGCGGGAGTTCTTTGGTACTGAGGACGATGAGCAGTTCTTC. V usage is TRBV13 and J usage is TRBJ2-1; 7 positions match TRBD2. Trimming took 8 bases from V and 8 from J; bases not matched to a gene: 24. The CDR3 runs 18 residues. Germline assignment: CDR1 PRHDT and CDR2 FYEKMQ (reference sequence).

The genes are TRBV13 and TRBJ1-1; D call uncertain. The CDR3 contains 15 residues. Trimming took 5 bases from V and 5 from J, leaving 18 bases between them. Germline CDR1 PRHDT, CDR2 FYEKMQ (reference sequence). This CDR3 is CASSNQEDAGTEAFF. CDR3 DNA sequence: TGTGCCAGCAGCAATCAGGAAGACGCGGGGACTGAAGCTTTCTTT.

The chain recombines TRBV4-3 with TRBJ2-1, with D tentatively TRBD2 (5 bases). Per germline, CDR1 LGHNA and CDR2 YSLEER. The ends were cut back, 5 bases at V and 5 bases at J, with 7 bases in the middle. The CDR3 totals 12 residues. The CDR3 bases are TGCGCCAGCAGCGGACTTCACAATGAGCAGTTCTTC. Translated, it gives CASSGLHNEQFF.

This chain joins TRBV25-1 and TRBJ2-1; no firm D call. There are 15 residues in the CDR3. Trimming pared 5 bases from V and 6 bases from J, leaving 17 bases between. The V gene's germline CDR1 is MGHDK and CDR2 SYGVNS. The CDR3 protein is CASSQFVWSANEQFF. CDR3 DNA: TGTGCCAGCAGTCAGTTTGTGTGGTCCGCCAATGAGCAGTTCTTC. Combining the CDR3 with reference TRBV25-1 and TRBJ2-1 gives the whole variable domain EADIYQTPRYLVIGTGKKITLECSQTMGHDKMYWYQQDPGMELHLIHYSYGVNSTEKGDLSSESTVSRIRTEHFPLTLESARPSHTSQYLCASSQFVWSANEQFFGPGTRLTVL.

CDR3 amino acids: CASSQDPPGGGGDTTNEKLFF. The CDR3 region has the DNA TGCGCCAGCAGCCAAGACCCGCCGGGAGGGGGGGGAGATACAACTAATGAAAAACTGTTTTTT. The chain has TRBV4-3 and TRBJ1-4, with D perhaps matching TRBD1 (6 bases). Looked up from germline, CDR1 is LGHNA and CDR2 is YSLEER. The CDR3 covers 21 residues. V shed 0 bases and J shed 0 bases, with 23 bases lying between them.